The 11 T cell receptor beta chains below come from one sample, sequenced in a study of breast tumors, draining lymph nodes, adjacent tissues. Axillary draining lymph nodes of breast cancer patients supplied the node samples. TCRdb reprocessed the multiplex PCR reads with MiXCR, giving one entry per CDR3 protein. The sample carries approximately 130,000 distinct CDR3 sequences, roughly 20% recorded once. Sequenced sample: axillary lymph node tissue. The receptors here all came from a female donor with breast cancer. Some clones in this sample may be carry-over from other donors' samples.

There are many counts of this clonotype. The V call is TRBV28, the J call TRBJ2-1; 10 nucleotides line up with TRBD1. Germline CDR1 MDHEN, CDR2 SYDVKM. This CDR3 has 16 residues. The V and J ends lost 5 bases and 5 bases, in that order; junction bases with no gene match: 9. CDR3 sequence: CASSRLTGTGDNEQFF. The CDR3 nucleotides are TGTGCCAGCAGTCGACTAACCGGGACAGGGGACAATGAGCAGTTCTTC.

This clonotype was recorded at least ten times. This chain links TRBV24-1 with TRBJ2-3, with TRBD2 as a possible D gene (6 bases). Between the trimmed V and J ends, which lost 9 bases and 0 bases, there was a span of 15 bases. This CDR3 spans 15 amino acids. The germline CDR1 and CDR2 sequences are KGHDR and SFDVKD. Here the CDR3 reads CATGGFRGSTDTQYF. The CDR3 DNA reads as TGTGCCACCGGAGGCTTTCGGGGGAGCACAGATACGCAGTATTTT.

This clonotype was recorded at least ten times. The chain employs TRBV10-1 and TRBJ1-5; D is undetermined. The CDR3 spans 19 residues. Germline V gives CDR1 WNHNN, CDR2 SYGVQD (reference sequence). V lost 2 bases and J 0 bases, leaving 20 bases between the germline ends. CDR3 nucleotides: TGCGCCAGCAGTGAGAGCCCCATCCATACGAGCCTTAGCAATCAGCCCCAGCATTTT. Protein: CASSESPIHTSLSNQPQHF.

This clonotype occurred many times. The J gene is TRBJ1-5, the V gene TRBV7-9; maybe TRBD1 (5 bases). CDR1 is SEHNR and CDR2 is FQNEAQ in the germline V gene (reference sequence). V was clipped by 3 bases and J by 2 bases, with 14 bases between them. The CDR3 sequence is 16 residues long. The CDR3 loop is CASSFGLGAGNQPQHF. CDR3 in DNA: TGTGCCAGCAGCTTCGGGTTAGGGGCAGGCAATCAGCCCCAGCATTTT.

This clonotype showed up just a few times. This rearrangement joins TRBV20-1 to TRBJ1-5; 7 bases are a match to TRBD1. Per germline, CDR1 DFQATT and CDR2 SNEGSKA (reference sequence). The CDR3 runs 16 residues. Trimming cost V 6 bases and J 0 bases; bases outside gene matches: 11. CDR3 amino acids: CSAYKDRTYSNQPQHF. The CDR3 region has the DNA TGCAGTGCCTATAAGGACAGGACCTATAGCAATCAGCCCCAGCATTTT.

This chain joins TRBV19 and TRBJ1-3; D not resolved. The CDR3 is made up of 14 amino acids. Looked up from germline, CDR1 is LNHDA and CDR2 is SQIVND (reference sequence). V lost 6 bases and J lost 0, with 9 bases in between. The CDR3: CASSLGFSGNTIYF. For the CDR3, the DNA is TGTGCCAGTAGCCTGGGGTTCTCTGGAAACACCATATATTTT.

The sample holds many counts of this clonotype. The DNA of the CDR3 is TGTGCCAGTAGTATTGGAGGGTCCGGCTACACCTTC. Translated, it gives CASSIGGSGYTF. The chain joins TRBV19 to TRBJ1-2, with D uncertain. The V and J ends lost 3 bases and 8 bases respectively, with 10 bases between them. The CDR3 contains 12 residues. Looked up from germline, CDR1 is LNHDA and CDR2 is SQIVND (reference sequence).

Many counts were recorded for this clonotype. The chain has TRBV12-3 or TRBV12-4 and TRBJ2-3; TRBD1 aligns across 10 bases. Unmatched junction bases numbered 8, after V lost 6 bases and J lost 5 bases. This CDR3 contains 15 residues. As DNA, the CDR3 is TGTGCCAGCAGGAAACCGGGACAGGGGATAGATACGCAGTATTTT. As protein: CASRKPGQGIDTQYF.

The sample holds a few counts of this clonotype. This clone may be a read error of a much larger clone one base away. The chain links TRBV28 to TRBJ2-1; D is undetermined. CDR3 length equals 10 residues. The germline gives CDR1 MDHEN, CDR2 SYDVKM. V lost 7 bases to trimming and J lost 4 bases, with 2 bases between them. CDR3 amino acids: CASKYNEQFF. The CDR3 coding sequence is TGTGCCAGCAAATACAATGAGCAGTTCTTC.

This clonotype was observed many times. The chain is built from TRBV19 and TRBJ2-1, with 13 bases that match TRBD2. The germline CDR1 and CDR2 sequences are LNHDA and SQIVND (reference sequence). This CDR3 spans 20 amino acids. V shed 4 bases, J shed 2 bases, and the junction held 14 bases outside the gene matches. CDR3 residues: CASSKRGTSGMGGTYNEQFF. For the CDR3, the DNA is TGTGCCAGTAGTAAACGGGGGACTAGCGGGATGGGAGGGACCTACAATGAGCAGTTCTTC.

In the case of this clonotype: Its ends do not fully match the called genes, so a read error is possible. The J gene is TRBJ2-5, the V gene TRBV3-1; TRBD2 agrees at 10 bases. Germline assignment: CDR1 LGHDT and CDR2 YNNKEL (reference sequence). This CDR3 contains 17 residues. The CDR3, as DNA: TGTGCCAGCAGCCAACTCCTGCTAGCGGGAGTTGGTGAGACCCGGTACTTC. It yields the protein CASSQLLLAGVGETRYF.